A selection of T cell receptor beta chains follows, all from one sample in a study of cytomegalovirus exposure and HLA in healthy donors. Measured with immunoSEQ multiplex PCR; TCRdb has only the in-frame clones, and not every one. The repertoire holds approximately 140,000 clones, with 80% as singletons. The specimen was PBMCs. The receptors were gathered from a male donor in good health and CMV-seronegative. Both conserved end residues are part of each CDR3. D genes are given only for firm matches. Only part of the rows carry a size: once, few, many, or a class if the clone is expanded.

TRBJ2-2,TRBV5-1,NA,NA,CASSWAMGNTGELFF,TGCGCCAGCAGCTGGGCTATGGGGAACACCGGGGAGCTGTTTTTT
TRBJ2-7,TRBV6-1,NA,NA,CASSDDRGEQYF,TGTGCCAGCAGTGATGACCGGGGGGAGCAGTACTTC
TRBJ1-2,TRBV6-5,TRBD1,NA,CASSSARQGLLKGYTF,TGTGCCAGCAGTTCCGCCCGACAGGGATTATTAAAGGGCTACACCTTC
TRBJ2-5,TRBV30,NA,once,CARSQLGQRGETQYF,TGTGCCCGGTCTCAACTAGGGCAGAGAGGGGAGACCCAGTACTTC
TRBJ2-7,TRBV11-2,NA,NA,CASSRGGRLSYEQYF,TGTGCCAGCAGCCGCGGAGGTAGGCTCTCCTACGAGCAGTACTTC
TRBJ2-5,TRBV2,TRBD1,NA,CASSEGQPQYF,TGTGCCAGCAGTGAGGGACAGCCCCAGTACTTC
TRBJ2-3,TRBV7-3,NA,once,CASSLTSADTQYF,TGTGCCAGCAGCTTAACCTCGGCAGATACGCAGTATTTT
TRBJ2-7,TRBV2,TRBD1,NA,CASRLSQGAGEQYF,TGTGCCAGCAGACTCTCCCAGGGGGCGGGTGAGCAGTACTTC
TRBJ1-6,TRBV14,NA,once,CASSQESNAHRGSPLHF,TGTGCCAGCAGCCAAGAGAGTAATGCACATCGGGGTTCACCCCTCCACTTT
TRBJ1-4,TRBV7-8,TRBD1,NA,CASSLELERGRKLFF,TGTGCCAGCAGCTTAGAGTTAGAGAGGGGGCGAAAACTGTTTTTT
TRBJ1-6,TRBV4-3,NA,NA,CASSQDFQGYSSYNSPLHF,TGCGCCAGCAGCCAAGATTTCCAGGGATATAGCTCCTATAATTCACCCCTCCACTTT
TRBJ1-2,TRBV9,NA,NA,CASSPWTSNYGYTF,TGTGCCAGCAGCCCCTGGACAAGTAACTATGGCTACACCTTC
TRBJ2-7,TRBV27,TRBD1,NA,CASSQTGSYEQYF,TGTGCCAGCAGCCAGACAGGGTCCTACGAGCAGTACTTC
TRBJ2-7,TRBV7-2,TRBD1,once,CASSFFPRGQGRKDEQYF,TGTGCCAGCAGCTTTTTTCCCCGCGGACAGGGGAGGAAAGACGAGCAGTACTTC
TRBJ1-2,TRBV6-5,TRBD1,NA,CASSYSSGQGQGGYTF,TGTGCCAGCAGTTACTCCTCGGGGCAGGGACAGGGGGGCTACACCTTC
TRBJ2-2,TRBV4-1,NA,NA,CASSQGFTLNTGELFF,TGCGCCAGCAGCCAAGGTTTTACTTTGAACACCGGGGAGCTGTTTTTT
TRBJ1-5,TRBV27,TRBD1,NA,CARRGDRGNQPQHF,TGTGCCAGGAGAGGGGACAGGGGCAATCAGCCCCAGCATTTT
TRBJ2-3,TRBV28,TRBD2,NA,CASGGADTQYF,TGTGCCAGCGGGGGGGCAGATACGCAGTATTTT
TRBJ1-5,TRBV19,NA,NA,CASSGRVRGQPQHF,TGTGCCAGTAGTGGCCGAGTGAGAGGACAGCCCCAGCATTTT
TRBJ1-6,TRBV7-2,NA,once,CASSFQGTRRNNSPLHF,TGTGCCAGCAGCTTTCAAGGGACTAGACGGAATAATTCACCCCTCCACTTT
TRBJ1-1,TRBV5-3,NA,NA,CARSYPSGANTEAFF,TGTGCCAGAAGCTACCCCTCAGGGGCTAACACTGAAGCTTTCTTT
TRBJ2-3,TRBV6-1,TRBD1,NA,CASSEGRSGGRTDTQYF,TGTGCCAGCAGTGAGGGCAGGTCAGGGGGCCGCACAGATACGCAGTATTTT
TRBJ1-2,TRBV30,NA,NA,CAWEWGRGVGYTF,TGTGCCTGGGAGTGGGGAAGGGGTGTTGGCTACACCTTC
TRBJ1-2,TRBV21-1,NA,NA,CASSTESQCPMGLTFYGYTF,TGTGCCAGCAGCACCGAAAGCCAGTGTCCCATGGGCCTTACCTTCTATGGCTACACCTTC
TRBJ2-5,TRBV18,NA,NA,CASSAYQETQYF,TGTGCCAGCTCAGCGTACCAAGAGACCCAGTACTTC
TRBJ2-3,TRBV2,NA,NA,CASSEDLADTQYF,TGTGCCAGCAGTGAAGATTTAGCAGATACGCAGTATTTT
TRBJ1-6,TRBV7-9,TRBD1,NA,CASSVRDRGISPLHF,TGTGCCAGCAGCGTCCGGGACAGGGGCATCTCACCCCTCCACTTT
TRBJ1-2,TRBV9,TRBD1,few,CASSANPRTGKDGYTF,TGTGCCAGCAGCGCGAACCCCAGGACAGGGAAAGATGGCTACACCTTC
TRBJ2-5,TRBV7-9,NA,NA,CASSRSGGETQYF,TGTGCCAGCAGCCGGTCGGGTGGTGAGACCCAGTACTTC
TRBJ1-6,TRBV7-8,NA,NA,CASSSQQGYSYNSPLHF,TGTGCCAGCAGCAGCCAACAGGGTTACTCCTATAATTCACCCCTCCACTTT
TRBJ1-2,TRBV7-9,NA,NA,CASRETRGYTSYGYTF,TGTGCCAGCAGAGAAACGCGGGGGTACACGAGCTATGGCTACACCTTC
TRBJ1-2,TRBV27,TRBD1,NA,CASSYGTDYGYTF,TGTGCCAGCAGTTACGGGACAGACTATGGCTACACCTTC
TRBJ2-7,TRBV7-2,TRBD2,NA,CASSLVAGKTYEQYF,TGTGCCAGCAGCCTAGTAGCGGGGAAAACCTACGAGCAGTACTTC
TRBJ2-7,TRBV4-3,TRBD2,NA,CASSRGVAGGPYEQYF,TGCGCCAGCAGCCGGGGTGTAGCGGGGGGGCCCTACGAGCAGTACTTC
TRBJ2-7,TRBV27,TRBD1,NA,CASRLTGGENYEQYF,TGTGCCAGCAGGCTAACAGGGGGCGAAAACTACGAGCAGTACTTC
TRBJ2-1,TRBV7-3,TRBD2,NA,CASSPLAGSYNEQFF,TGTGCCAGCAGCCCCTTAGCGGGTTCTTACAATGAGCAGTTCTTC
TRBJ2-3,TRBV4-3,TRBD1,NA,CASSLGTGLTDTQYF,TGCGCCAGCAGCCTCGGGACAGGGCTCACAGATACGCAGTATTTT
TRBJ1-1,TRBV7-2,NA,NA,CASSLTGDTEAFF,TGTGCCAGCAGCTTAACGGGGGACACTGAAGCTTTCTTT
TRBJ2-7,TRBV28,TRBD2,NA,CASTSPRGAAYEQYF,TGTGCCAGCACCTCCCCGCGGGGGGCGGCGTACGAGCAGTACTTC
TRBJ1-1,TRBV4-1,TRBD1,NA,CASSPGGGVTGGTEAFF,TGCGCCAGCAGCCCCGGGGGAGGGGTGACAGGGGGTACTGAAGCTTTCTTT
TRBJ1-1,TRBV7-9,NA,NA,CASSFSGPEREAFF,TGTGCCAGCAGCTTCAGCGGACCGGAAAGGGAAGCTTTCTTT
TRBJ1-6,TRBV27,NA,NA,CASSPLAGGAHNSPLHF,TGTGCCAGCAGTCCGCTGGCGGGAGGGGCCCATAATTCACCCCTCCACTTT
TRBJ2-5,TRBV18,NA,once,CASSSRDLTNQETQYF,TGTGCCAGCTCATCGAGGGACTTGACTAACCAAGAGACCCAGTACTTC
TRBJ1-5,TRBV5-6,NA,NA,CASSFGGGFNQPQHF,TGTGCCAGCAGCTTCGGGGGGGGTTTCAATCAGCCCCAGCATTTT
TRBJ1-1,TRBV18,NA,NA,CASSPGSQPEAFF,TGTGCCAGCTCACCCGGATCACAGCCAGAAGCTTTCTTT